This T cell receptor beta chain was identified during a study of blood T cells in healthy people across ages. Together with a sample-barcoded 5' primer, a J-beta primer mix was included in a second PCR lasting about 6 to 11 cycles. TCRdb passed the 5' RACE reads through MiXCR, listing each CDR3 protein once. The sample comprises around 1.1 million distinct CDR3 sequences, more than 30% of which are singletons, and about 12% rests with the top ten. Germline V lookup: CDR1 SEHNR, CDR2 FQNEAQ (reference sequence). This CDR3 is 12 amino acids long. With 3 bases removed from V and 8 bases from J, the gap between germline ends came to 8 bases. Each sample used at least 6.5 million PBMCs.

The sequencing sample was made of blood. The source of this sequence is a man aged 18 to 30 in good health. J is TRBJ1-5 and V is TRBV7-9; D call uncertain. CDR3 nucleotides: TGTGCCAGCAGCTTCAACATTGAGCCCCAGCATTTT. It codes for CASSFNIEPQHF.